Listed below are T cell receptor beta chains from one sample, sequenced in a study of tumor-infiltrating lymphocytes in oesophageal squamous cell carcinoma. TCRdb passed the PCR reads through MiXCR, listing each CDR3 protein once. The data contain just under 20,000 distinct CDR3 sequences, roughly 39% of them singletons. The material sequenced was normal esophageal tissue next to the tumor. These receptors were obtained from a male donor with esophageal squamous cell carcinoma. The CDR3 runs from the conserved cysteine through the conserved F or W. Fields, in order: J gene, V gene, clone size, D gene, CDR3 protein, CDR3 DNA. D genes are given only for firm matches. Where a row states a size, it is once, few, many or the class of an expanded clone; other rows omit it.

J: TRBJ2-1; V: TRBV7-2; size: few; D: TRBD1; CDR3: CASSTNPVTGHLGQFF; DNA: TGTGCCAGCAGCACCAACCCCGTGACAGGGCACCTCGGGCAGTTCTTC
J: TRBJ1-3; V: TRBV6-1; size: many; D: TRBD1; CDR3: CASSSDRGSGNTIYF; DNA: TGTGCCAGCAGTTCTGACAGGGGCTCTGGAAACACCATATATTTT
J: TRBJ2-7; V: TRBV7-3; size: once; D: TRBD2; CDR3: CASSPLGLAGVGEQYF; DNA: TGTGCCAGCAGCCCCTTGGGACTAGCGGGAGTTGGCGAGCAGTACTTC
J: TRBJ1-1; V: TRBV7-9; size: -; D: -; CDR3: CASRLAGLNTEAFF; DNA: TGTGCCAGCAGACTCGCGGGGCTGAACACTGAAGCTTTCTTT
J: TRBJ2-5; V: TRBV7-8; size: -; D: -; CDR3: CASSLGTNEQYF; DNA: TGTGCCAGCAGCTTAGGCACCAATGAGCAGTACTTC
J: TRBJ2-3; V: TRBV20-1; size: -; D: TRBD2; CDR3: CSARGIGLAGDRDTQYF; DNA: TGCAGTGCTAGAGGGATCGGACTAGCGGGAGATAGGGATACGCAGTATTTT
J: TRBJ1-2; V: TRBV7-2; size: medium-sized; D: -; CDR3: CASSLGQPNYGYTF; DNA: TGTGCCAGCAGCCTGGGACAACCTAACTATGGCTACACCTTC
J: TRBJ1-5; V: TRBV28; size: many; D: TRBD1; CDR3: CASSFQGAVQPQHF; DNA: TGTGCCAGCAGTTTTCAGGGGGCTGTTCAGCCCCAGCATTTT
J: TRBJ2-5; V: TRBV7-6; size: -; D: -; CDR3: CASSSGRLDGDEQYF; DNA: TGTGCCAGCAGCTCGGGCAGGCTGGATGGGGATGAGCAGTACTTC
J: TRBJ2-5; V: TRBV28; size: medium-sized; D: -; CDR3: CASSAMGGSLETQYF; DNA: TGTGCCAGCAGTGCTATGGGGGGATCTTTGGAGACCCAGTACTTC
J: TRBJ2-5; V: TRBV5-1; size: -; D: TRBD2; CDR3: CASSLGGIAGGETQYF; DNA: TGCGCCAGCAGCCTCGGCGGTATAGCGGGAGGGGAGACCCAGTACTTC
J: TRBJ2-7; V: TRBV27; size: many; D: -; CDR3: CASSLSGLLSYEQYF; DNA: TGTGCCAGCAGTTTGTCGGGACTCCTATCCTACGAGCAGTACTTC
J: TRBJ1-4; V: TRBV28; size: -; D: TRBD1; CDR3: CASNAQGQEKLFF; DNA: TGTGCCAGCAATGCCCAGGGACAGGAAAAACTGTTTTTT
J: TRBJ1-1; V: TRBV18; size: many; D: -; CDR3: CASTPAENTEAFF; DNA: TGTGCCAGCACACCCGCCGAGAACACTGAAGCTTTCTTT
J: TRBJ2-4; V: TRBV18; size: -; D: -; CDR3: CASSRTYGDTEASF; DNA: TGTGCCAGCTCCCGGACTTACGGGGACACTGAAGCTTCCTTC
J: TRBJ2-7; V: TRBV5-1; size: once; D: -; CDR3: CASSLVVQPYEQYF; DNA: TGCGCCAGCAGCTTGGTGGTCCAACCATACGAGCAGTACTTC
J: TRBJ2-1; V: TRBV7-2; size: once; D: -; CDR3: CASSFPESSYEQFF; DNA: TGTGCCAGCAGCTTCCCTGAGAGCTCCTACGAGCAGTTCTTC
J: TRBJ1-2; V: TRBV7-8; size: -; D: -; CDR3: CASSSRGGWNYGYTF; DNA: TGTGCCAGCAGCTCACGGGGAGGGTGGAACTATGGCTACACCTTC
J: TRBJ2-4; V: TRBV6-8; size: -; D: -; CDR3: CASRKQGTLAKNIQYF; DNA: TGTGCCAGCAGGAAACAGGGGACTCTAGCCAAAAACATTCAGTACTTC
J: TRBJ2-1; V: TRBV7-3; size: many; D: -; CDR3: CASSSSGLPQQFF; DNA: TGTGCCAGCAGTTCCTCTGGCCTACCACAGCAGTTCTTC
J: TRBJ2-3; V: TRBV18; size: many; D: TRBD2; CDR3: CASSPMRTSGTGDTQYF; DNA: TGTGCCAGCTCACCAATGCGGACTAGCGGGACGGGAGATACGCAGTATTTT
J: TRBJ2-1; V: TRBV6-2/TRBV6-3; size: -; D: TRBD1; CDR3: CASVPGTGLNEQFF; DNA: TGTGCCAGCGTTCCCGGGACAGGGCTGAATGAGCAGTTCTTC
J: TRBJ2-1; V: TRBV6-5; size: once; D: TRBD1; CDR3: CASGTGHYNEQFF; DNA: TGTGCCAGCGGGACAGGGCACTACAATGAGCAGTTCTTC
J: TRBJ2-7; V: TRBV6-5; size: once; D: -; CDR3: CASSSDHPDMIKGEQYF; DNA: TGTGCCAGCAGTTCCGACCATCCGGACATGATAAAGGGCGAGCAGTACTTC
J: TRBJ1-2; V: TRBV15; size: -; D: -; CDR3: CATSRGGVLSYGYTF; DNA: TGTGCCACCAGCAGAGGGGGGGTCCTTTCCTACGGCTACACCTTC
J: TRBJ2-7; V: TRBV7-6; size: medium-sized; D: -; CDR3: CASSRGVDEQYF; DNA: TGTGCCAGCAGCAGGGGGGTCGATGAGCAGTACTTC
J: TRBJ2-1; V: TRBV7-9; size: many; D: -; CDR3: CASSSWTVSSYNEQFF; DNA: TGTGCCAGCAGCTCCTGGACAGTGAGCTCCTACAATGAGCAGTTCTTC
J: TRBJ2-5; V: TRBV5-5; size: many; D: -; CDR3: CASSLGFSETQYF; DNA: TGTGCCAGCAGCTTAGGTTTCTCGGAGACCCAGTACTTC
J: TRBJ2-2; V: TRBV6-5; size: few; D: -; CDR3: CASSSTRPDGANTGELFF; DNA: TGTGCCAGCAGTTCCACTCGCCCGGACGGCGCGAACACCGGGGAGCTGTTTTTT
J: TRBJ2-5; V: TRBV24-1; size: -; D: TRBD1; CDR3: CATSGSGTGLSRAQYF; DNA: TGTGCCACCAGTGGTTCCGGGACAGGGCTCTCCCGGGCCCAGTACTTC
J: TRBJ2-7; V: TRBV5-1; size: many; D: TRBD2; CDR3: CASSPKTSGSSRSLYEQYF; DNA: TGCGCCAGCAGCCCCAAGACTAGCGGGAGCTCCAGATCCCTCTACGAGCAGTACTTC
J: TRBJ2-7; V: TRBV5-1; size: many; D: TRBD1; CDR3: CASRPGTGSTYEQYF; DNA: TGCGCCAGCAGACCAGGGACAGGGTCAACCTACGAGCAGTACTTC
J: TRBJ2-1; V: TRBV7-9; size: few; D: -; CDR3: CASSLQGGQYNEQFF; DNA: TGTGCCAGCAGCTTACAGGGGGGGCAGTACAATGAGCAGTTCTTC
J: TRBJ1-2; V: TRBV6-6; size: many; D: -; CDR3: CASSYSFVNYGYTF; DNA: TGTGCCAGCAGTTACTCCTTCGTCAACTATGGCTACACCTTC
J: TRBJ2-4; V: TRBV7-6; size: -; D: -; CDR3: CASSLRSSTAGDNEQYF; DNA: TGTGCCAGCAGCCTTAGAAGTTCGACAGCCGGGGACAATGAGCAGTACTTC
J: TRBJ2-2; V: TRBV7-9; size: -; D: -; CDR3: CASNLNPSSDTGELFF; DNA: TGTGCCAGCAACTTAAATCCCTCTAGCGACACCGGGGAGCTGTTTTTT
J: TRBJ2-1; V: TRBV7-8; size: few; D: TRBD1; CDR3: CASSLIPGQANEQFF; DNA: TGTGCCAGCAGCCTAATACCGGGACAGGCGAATGAGCAGTTCTTC
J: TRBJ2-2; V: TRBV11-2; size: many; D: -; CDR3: CASSLDWEGELFF; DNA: TGTGCCAGCAGCTTAGACTGGGAGGGGGAGCTGTTTTTT
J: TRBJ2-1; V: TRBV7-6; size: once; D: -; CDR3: CASSLDVNEQFF; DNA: TGTGCCAGCAGCTTAGACGTCAATGAGCAGTTCTTC
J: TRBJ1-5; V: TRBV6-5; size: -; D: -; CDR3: CASREGLSNQPQHF; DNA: TGTGCCAGCAGAGAAGGACTTAGCAATCAGCCCCAGCATTTT
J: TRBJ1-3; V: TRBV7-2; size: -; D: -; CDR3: CASSLQGTGNTIYF; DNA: TGTGCCAGCAGCCTCCAGGGAACTGGAAACACCATATATTTT
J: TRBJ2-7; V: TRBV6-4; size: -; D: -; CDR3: CASRSSYNEQYF; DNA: TGTGCCAGCAGAAGCTCCTACAATGAGCAGTACTTC
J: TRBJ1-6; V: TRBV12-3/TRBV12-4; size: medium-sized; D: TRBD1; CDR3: CASSPTGGGSPLHF; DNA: TGTGCCAGCAGCCCCACAGGGGGCGGTTCACCCCTCCACTTT
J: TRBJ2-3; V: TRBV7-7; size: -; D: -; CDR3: CASSLGGISTDTQYF; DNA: TGTGCCAGCAGCTTAGGGGGGATTAGCACAGATACGCAGTATTTT
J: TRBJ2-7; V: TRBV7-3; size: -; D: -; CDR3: CASSPTRDKVDEQYF; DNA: TGTGCCAGCAGCCCCACCAGGGACAAGGTCGACGAGCAGTACTTC
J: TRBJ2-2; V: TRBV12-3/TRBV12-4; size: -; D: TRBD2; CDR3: CASSFGLAGWGGGELFF; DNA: TGTGCCAGCAGTTTTGGACTAGCGGGGTGGGGGGGCGGGGAGCTGTTTTTT
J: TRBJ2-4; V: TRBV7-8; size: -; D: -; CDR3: CASSLALQAKNIQYF; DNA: TGTGCCAGCAGCTTAGCTCTACAGGCCAAAAACATTCAGTACTTC
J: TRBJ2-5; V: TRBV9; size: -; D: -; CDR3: CASSVEWWQETQYF; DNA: TGTGCCAGCAGCGTAGAGTGGTGGCAAGAGACCCAGTACTTC
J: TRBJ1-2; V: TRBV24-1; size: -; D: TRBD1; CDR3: CATSAGGQGAYGYTF; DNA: TGTGCCACCAGTGCCGGAGGACAGGGAGCCTATGGCTACACCTTC
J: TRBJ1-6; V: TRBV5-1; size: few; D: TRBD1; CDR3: CASSWTGTASYNEQYF; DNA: TGCGCCAGCAGCTGGACCGGGACAGCGTCCTACAATGAGCAGTACTTT
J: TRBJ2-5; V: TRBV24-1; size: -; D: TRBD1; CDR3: CATSEAGTGDETQYF; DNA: TGTGCCACCAGTGAGGCCGGGACAGGGGACGAGACCCAGTACTTC
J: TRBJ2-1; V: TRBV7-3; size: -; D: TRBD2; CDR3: CASSLIPAGGYNEQFF; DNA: TGTGCCAGCAGCTTAATACCAGCGGGAGGTTACAATGAGCAGTTCTTC
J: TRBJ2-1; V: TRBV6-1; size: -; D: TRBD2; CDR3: CASSEADGGGSNEQFF; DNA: TGTGCCAGCAGTGAAGCGGACGGGGGGGGATCCAATGAGCAGTTCTTC
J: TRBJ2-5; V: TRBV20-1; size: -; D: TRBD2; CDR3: CSARRTGLAGETQYF; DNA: TGCAGTGCTAGACGAACGGGACTAGCGGGAGAGACCCAGTACTTC
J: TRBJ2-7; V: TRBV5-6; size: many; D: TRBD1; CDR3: CASSSTGGFYEQYF; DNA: TGTGCCAGCAGCTCGACAGGGGGATTCTACGAGCAGTACTTC
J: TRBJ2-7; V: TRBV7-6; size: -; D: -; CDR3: CASSFSGRSYNEQYF; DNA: TGTGCCAGCAGCTTTAGCGGCCGCTCCTACAATGAGCAGTACTTC
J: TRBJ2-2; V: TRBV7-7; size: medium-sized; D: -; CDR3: CASSGGRTSTGELFF; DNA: TGTGCTAGCAGTGGGGGCAGGACAAGCACCGGGGAGCTGTTTTTT
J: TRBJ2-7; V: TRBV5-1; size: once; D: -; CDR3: CASSYSATFGEQYF; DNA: TGCGCCAGCAGCTATTCAGCGACCTTCGGCGAGCAGTACTTC
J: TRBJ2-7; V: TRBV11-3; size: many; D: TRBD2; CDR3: CASSLSPGRDEQYF; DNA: TGTGCCAGCAGCTTATCCCCAGGGAGGGACGAGCAGTACTTC